The 20 T cell receptor beta chains below all came from one sample that was sequenced in a study of Graves' ophthalmopathy and Graves' hyperthyroidism. Amplification targeted the TCR beta CDR3 regions, with RNA transcripts as the source material. In the first round, RT-PCR was carried out with HTBI primers, and a multiplex PCR formed the second round. TCRdb ran MiXCR on the multiplex PCR reads and lists one entry per CDR3 protein. The data contain 240,000 or so distinct CDR3 sequences, about 46% of them singletons. Sequenced: peripheral blood. The origin of the receptors is an adult man with Graves' ophthalmopathy.

In this sample, this clonotype turned up a few times. The gene calls are TRBV20-1 and TRBJ1-2, with unresolved D. Trimming shortened V by 0 bases and J by 2 bases, and 10 bases separated the two germline ends. Germline CDR1 and CDR2: DFQATT and SNEGSKA (reference sequence). The CDR3 sequence is 14 residues long. CDR3 sequence: CSARDTAVNYGYTF. As DNA, the CDR3 is TGCAGTGCTAGAGATACGGCCGTGAACTATGGCTACACCTTC.

Worth noting for this clonotype: This may stem from a read error, because a much larger clone lies one nucleotide away. This chain links TRBV29-1 with TRBJ1-2, with D unresolved. Germline-derived CDR1 and CDR2 are SQVTM and ANQGSEA. This CDR3 contains 15 residues. The CDR3 DNA reads as TGCAGCATTGAAGATCCGAGACAAGTCTCCTATGGCTACACCTTC. Translating gives CSIEDPRQVSYGYTF.

This clonotype was seen more than once but under ten times. The rearrangement joins TRBV11-3 to TRBJ2-7, with 7 nucleotides matching TRBD2. The CDR3 runs to 14 residues. J lost 1 base, V lost 8 bases, and 8 bases had no gene match. The germline V gene has CDR1 SGHNT and CDR2 YENEEA. The CDR3 reads CASRDGRSSYEQYF. The CDR3 bases are TGTGCCAGCCGGGACGGGAGGTCTTCCTACGAGCAGTACTTC. The complete variable domain, with remaining parts taken from reference TRBV11-3 and TRBJ2-7, reads EAGVVQSPRYKIIEKKQPVAFWCNPISGHNTLYWYLQNLGQGPELLIRYENEEAVDDSQLPKDRFSAERLKGVDSTLKIQPAELGDSAVYLCASRDGRSSYEQYFGPGTRLTVT.

The chain combines TRBV4-2 with TRBJ2-5; D may be TRBD1 (5 bases). Trimming stripped 0 bases from V and 4 bases from J, with 9 bases between. Germline V lookup: CDR1 LGHNA, CDR2 YNFKEQ. The CDR3 contains 14 residues. CDR3 sequence (DNA): TGTGCCAGCAGCCAAGAAGCCAGGGTAGAGACCCAGTACTTC. It specifies CASSQEARVETQYF.

The sample holds a few counts of this clonotype. This chain connects TRBV2 to TRBJ2-7; D unresolved. V was clipped by 3 bases and J by 5 bases, with 17 bases between them. CDR3 length equals 15 residues. CDR1 and CDR2 from the germline V gene are SNHLY and FYNNEI. The CDR3 sequence: CASSDGVRVSDEQYF. In DNA form, the CDR3 reads TGTGCCAGCAGTGATGGTGTTAGAGTTTCCGACGAGCAGTACTTC.

Turning to this clonotype: At one end the junction does not follow the germline gene, possibly because of a read error. The chain employs TRBV10-2 and TRBJ1-2; 7 bases are shared with TRBD1. Germline CDR1 reads WSHSY; CDR2 reads SAAADI. The CDR3 contains 14 residues. Written as DNA, the CDR3 is TGTGCCAGCAGGGGACAGATTTTCAACTATGGCTACACCTTC. Translated, it gives CASRGQIFNYGYTF.

In this sample, this clonotype turned up a few times. The chain is built from TRBV29-1 and TRBJ2-2; the D gene could be TRBD1 or TRBD2 (5 bases each). The CDR3 loop spans 13 amino acids. Trimming removed 6 bases from V and 5 bases from J, with 13 bases in between. Germline CDR1 and CDR2: SQVTM and ANQGSEA. The DNA for the CDR3 is TGCAGCGTGAGACAGAGAGGGACCGGGGAGCTGTTTTTT. This gives the protein CSVRQRGTGELFF.

With respect to this clonotype: The junction departs from the called germline gene at one end, perhaps through a read error. The chain carries TRBV10-3 and TRBJ1-1, with D possibly matching TRBD1 (6 bases). This CDR3 is built from 13 residues. Germline V gives CDR1 ENHRY, CDR2 SYGVKD. CDR3 in amino acids: CASSEAPGARAFF. The DNA for the CDR3 is TGTGCCAGCAGTGAAGCGCCAGGGGCCCGAGCTTTCTTT.

The sample holds a few counts of this clonotype. The V gene is TRBV24-1, the J gene TRBJ2-5; the D is unclear. The CDR3 consists of 14 residues. With 7 bases removed from V and 3 bases from J, the gap between germline ends came to 14 bases. The germline CDR1 and CDR2 sequences are KGHDR and SFDVKD. The CDR3 region is CATRVSGSEETQYF. CDR3 in DNA: TGTGCCACCAGAGTATCGGGCAGCGAAGAGACCCAGTACTTC.

A few counts support this clonotype. This chain connects TRBV10-3 to TRBJ2-7; no reliable D call. V was shortened by 0 bases and J by 2 bases, with 8 bases between the two germline ends. The germline gives CDR1 ENHRY, CDR2 SYGVKD. The CDR3 consists of 14 residues. The CDR3 sequence is CAISESQSPYEQYF. DNA for the CDR3: TGTGCCATCAGTGAGTCCCAGAGTCCCTACGAGCAGTACTTC.

The chain recombines TRBV7-3 with TRBJ1-5; 9 nucleotides agree with TRBD1. V gave up 4 bases and J gave up 4 bases; unmatched junction bases: 8. Germline CDR1 reads SGHTA; CDR2 reads FQGTGA. This CDR3 is 16 amino acids long. The DNA for the CDR3 is TGTGCCAGCAGCTACGACGGGACAGGGTTTAATCAGCCCCAGCATTTT. This sequence encodes CASSYDGTGFNQPQHF.

V and J are TRBV30 and TRBJ1-1; no clear D. V was clipped by 5 bases and J by 11 bases, with 18 bases between them. CDR1 is GTSNPN and CDR2 is SVGIG in the germline V gene (reference sequence). CDR3 size: 12 residues. CDR3 nucleotide sequence: TGTGCCTGGGCCCCCGGAGATTTTAACGCTTTCTTT. This encodes CAWAPGDFNAFF.

The chain employs TRBV10-3 and TRBJ2-7, with 10 nucleotides matching TRBD1. Germline V CDR1 and CDR2: ENHRY, SYGVKD. The CDR3 runs to 11 residues. The V and J ends lost 6 bases and 9 bases, in that order; junction bases with no gene match: 2. The CDR3 protein is CAISWDRGQYF. CDR3 DNA sequence: TGTGCCATCAGCTGGGACAGGGGGCAGTACTTC.

This chain links TRBV29-1 with TRBJ2-2; D remains unclear. Trimming cost V 2 bases and J 1 base, with 8 bases left between them. Germline V gives CDR1 SQVTM, CDR2 ANQGSEA. The CDR3 spans 14 residues. The CDR3 coding sequence is TGCAGCGTTGAAAAGGGCCGGAACACCGGGGAGCTGTTTTTT. It translates to CSVEKGRNTGELFF.

CDR3 amino acids: CSVVGGGANTGELFF. DNA for the CDR3: TGCAGCGTCGTCGGCGGCGGAGCGAACACCGGGGAGCTGTTTTTT. The chain couples TRBV29-1 to TRBJ2-2; D not resolved. Trimming cost V 6 bases and J 0 bases, with 14 bases left between them. This CDR3 has 15 residues. Germline-derived CDR1 and CDR2 are SQVTM and ANQGSEA.

The chain recombines TRBV2 with TRBJ1-2, with 12 bases lining up with TRBD1. Germline values: CDR1 SNHLY, CDR2 FYNNEI. V gave up 5 bases and J gave up 9 bases; unmatched junction bases: 7. The CDR3 contains 14 residues. CDR3 sequence reads: CASSLEGQGASYTF. The CDR3 DNA reads as TGTGCCAGCAGTCTGGAGGGACAGGGGGCAAGCTACACCTTC.

The sample holds a few counts of this clonotype. A read error may account for a junction end that differs from germline. CDR3 coding DNA: TGCGCCAGCAGCCAAGCTCTGGGGACTTCCCTTCCGATGCAGTACTTC. Its translation: CASSQALGTSLPMQYF. The V gene is TRBV2, the J gene TRBJ2-7, with D perhaps matching TRBD2 (6 bases). CDR1 is SNHLY, CDR2 FYNNEI, per germline. The CDR3 length is 16 residues.

This chain connects TRBV7-2 to TRBJ2-2; D gene ambiguous. The V gene lost 3 bases and the J gene lost 3 bases, with 5 bases spanning the gap. Germline values: CDR1 SGHTA, CDR2 FQGNSA. The CDR3 runs 13 residues. CDR3 sequence reads: CASSFIYTGELFF. CDR3 nucleotides: TGTGCCAGCAGCTTCATATACACCGGGGAGCTGTTTTTT.

The J gene is TRBJ2-3, the V gene TRBV10-3, with a weak D call TRBD1 (5 bases). Deletions cut 2 bases from V and 3 bases from J, with 24 bases between. CDR1 is ENHRY, CDR2 SYGVKD, per germline. The CDR3 is 19 amino acids. Here the CDR3 reads CAISEPTSDSHFRTDTQYF. Here the CDR3 DNA reads TGTGCCATCAGTGAGCCCACGAGCGACAGCCACTTTAGAACAGATACGCAGTATTTT.

This clonotype was counted a few times. V usage is TRBV5-4 and J usage is TRBJ1-1; 8 nucleotides line up with TRBD1. CDR3 length: 14 residues. Germline-derived CDR1 and CDR2 are SGHNT and YYREEE (reference sequence). With 0 bases clipped from V and 4 bases from J, the junction kept 2 bases outside the gene matches. CDR3 residues: CASSLGTGITEAFF. The CDR3 nucleotides read TGTGCCAGCAGCTTGGGGACAGGGATCACTGAAGCTTTCTTT.